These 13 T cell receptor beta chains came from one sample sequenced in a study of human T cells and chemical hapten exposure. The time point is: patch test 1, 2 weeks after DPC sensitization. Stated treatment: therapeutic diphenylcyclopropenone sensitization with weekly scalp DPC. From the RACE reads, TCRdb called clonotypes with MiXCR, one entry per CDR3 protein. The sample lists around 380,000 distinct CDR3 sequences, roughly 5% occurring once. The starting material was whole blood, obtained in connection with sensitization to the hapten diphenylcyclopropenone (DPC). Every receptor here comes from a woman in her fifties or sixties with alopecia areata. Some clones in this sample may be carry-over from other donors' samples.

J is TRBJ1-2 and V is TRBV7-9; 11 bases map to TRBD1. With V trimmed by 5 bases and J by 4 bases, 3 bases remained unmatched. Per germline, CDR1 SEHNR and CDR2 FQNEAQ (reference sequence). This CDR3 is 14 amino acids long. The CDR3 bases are TGTGCCAGCAGCGGACAGGGGGCCGGCTATGGCTACACCTTC. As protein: CASSGQGAGYGYTF.

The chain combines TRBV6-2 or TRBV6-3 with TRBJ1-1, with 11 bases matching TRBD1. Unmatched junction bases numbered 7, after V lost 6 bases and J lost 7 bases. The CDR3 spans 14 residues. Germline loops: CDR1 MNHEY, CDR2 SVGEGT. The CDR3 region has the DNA TGTGCCAGCAGGGAATCGGACAGGGGGCTTGAAGCTTTCTTT. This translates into CASRESDRGLEAFF.

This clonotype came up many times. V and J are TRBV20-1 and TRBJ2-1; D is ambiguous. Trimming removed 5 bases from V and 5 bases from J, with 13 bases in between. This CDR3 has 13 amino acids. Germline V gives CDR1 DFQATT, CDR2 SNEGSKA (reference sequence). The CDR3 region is CSALANFHNEQFF. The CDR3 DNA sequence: TGCAGTGCTCTGGCAAATTTTCACAATGAGCAGTTCTTC.

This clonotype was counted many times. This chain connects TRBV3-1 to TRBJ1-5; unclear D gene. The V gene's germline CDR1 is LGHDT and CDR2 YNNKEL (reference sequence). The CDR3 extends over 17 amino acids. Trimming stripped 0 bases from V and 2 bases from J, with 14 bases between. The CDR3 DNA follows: TGTGCCAGCAGCCAAGATCACAAAGGTATTGGCAATCAGCCCCAGCATTTT. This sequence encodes CASSQDHKGIGNQPQHF. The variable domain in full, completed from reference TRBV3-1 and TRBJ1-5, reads DTAVSQTPKYLVTQMGNDKSIKCEQNLGHDTMYWYKQDSKKFLKIMFSYNNKELIINETVPNRFSPKSPDKAHLNLHINSLELGDSAVYFCASSQDHKGIGNQPQHFGDGTRLSIL.

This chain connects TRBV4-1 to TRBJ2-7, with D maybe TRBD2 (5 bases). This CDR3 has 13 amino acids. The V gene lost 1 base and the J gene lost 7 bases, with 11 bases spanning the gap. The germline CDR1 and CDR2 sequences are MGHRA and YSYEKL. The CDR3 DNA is TGCGCCAGCAGCCAAGGGAAGGGCGGGGAGCAGTACTTC. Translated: CASSQGKGGEQYF.

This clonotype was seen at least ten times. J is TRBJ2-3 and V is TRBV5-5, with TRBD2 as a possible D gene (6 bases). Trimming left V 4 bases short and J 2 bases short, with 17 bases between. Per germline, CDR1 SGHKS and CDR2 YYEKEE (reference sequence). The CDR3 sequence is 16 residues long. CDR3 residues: CASSVDYKEVTDTQYF. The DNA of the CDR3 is TGTGCCAGCAGCGTGGACTACAAGGAGGTCACAGATACGCAGTATTTT.

The CDR3 loop reads CATIPDRGGNQPQHF. CDR3 coding DNA: TGTGCCACCATCCCGGACAGGGGGGGCAATCAGCCCCAGCATTTT. The rearrangement links TRBV15 to TRBJ1-5, with TRBD1 identical over 10 bases. Per the germline V gene, CDR1 is LNHNV and CDR2 is YYDKDF (reference sequence). The CDR3 has 15 amino acids. After removal of 7 bases from V and 2 bases from J, the junction contained 5 bases not matched to a gene.

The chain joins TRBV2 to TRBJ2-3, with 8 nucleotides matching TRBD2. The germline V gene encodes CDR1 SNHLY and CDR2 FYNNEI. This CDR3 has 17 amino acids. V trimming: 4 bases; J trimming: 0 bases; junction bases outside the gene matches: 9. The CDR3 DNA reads TGTGCCAGCAGTGGGGGACGGAGCGGGGGAAGCACAGATACGCAGTATTTT. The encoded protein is CASSGGRSGGSTDTQYF.

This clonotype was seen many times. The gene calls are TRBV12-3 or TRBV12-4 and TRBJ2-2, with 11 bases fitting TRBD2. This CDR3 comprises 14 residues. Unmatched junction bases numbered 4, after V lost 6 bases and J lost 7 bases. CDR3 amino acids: CASRLAGAGGELFF. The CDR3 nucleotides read TGTGCCAGCAGACTAGCGGGGGCGGGCGGGGAGCTGTTTTTT.

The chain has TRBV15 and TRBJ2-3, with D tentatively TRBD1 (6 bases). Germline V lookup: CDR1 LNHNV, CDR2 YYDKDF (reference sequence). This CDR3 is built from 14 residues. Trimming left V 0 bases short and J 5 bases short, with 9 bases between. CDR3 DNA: TGTGCCACCAGCAGAGATCCAGGGGTAGATACGCAGTATTTT. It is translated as CATSRDPGVDTQYF.

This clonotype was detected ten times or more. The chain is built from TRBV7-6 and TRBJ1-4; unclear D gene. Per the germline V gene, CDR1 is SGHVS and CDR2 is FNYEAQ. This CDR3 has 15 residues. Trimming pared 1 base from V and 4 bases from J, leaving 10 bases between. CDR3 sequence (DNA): TGTGCCAGCAGCTTAGGAGGGAACCGTAATGAAAAACTGTTTTTT. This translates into CASSLGGNRNEKLFF.

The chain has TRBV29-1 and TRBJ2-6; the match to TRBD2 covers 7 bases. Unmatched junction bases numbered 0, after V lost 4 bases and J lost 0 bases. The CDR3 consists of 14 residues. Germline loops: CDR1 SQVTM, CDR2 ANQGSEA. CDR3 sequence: CSVGGGSGANVLTF. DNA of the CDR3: TGCAGCGTTGGCGGGGGCTCTGGGGCCAACGTCCTGACTTTC. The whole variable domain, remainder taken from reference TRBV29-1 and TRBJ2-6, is SAVISQKPSRDICQRGTSLTIQCQVDSQVTMMFWYRQQPGQSLTLIATANQGSEATYESGFVIDKFPISRPNLTFSTLTVSNMSPEDSSIYLCSVGGGSGANVLTFGAGSRLTVL.

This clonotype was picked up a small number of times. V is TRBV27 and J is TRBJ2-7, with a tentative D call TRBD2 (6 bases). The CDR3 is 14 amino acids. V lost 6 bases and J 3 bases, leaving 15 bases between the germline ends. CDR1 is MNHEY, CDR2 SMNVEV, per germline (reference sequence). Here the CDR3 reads CASSLRGRYYEQYF. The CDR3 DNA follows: TGTGCCAGCAGCCTGCGGGGTAGGTACTACGAGCAGTACTTC.